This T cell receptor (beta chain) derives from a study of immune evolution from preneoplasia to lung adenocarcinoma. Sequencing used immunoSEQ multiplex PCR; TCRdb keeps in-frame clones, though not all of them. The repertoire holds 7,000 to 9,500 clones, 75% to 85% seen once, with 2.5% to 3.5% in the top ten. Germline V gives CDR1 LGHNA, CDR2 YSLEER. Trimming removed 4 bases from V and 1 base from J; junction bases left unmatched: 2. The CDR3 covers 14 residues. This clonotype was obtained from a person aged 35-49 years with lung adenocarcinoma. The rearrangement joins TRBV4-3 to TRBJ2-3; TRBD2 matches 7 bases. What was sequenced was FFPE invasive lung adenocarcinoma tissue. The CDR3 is CASSPREGTDTQYF. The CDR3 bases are TGCGCCAGCAGCCCACGGGAGGGCACAGATACGCAGTATTTT.